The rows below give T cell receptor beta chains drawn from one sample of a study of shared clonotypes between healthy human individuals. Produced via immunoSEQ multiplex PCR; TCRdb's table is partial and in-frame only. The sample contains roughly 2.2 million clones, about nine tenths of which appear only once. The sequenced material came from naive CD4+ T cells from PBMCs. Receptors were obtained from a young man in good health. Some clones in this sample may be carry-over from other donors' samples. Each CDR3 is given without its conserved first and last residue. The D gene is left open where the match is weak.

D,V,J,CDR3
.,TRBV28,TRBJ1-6,ASSLSTGARRSPLH
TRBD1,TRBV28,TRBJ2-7,ASSLSGGASYEQY
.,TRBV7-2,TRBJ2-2,ASSSGLASGELF
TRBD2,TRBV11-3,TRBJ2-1,ASSSSSGSYNEQF
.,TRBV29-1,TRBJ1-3,SAYLAGYGNTIY
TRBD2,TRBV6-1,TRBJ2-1,ASSGAGPSGDNEQF
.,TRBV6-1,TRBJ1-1,ASVPRRWGTEAF
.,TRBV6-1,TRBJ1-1,ASSEFWTRDTEAF
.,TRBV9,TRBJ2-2,ASSPRAPRTGELF
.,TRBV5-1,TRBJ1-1,ASSLDPSQTEAF
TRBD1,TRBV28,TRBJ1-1,ASSTQQGWGTEAF
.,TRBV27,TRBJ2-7,ASSFLASSSYEQY
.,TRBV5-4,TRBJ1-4,ASATNGPNEKLF
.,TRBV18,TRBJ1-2,ASSPGSSGYGYT
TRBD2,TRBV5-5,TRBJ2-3,ASSLGRHSGSTDTQY
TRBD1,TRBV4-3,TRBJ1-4,ASSHKYGQGALTNEKLF
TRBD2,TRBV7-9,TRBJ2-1,ASILHRLAGGKLRNEQF
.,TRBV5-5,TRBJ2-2,ASSLEEFETGELF
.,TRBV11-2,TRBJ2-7,ASGHPGTSHYEQY
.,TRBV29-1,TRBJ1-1,SVGWGEDEAF
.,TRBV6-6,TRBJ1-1,ASTENTEAF
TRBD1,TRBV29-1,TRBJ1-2,SVQPGQITGYT
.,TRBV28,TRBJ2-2,ASSLRQELF
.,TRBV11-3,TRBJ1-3,ASSRTGNTIY
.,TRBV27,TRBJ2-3,ASSPGYGGADTQY
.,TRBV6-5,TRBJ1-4,ASSRKDGWNEKLF
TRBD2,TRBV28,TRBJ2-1,ASSGTSGRRSYNEQF
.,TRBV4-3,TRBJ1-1,ASSQVAGENEAF
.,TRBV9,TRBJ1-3,ASSVGRRSDTIY
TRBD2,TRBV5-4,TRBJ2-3,ASSLLAGLYPDTQY
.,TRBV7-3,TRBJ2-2,ASSLVGDRTGELF
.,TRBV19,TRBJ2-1,ASSILLLAAPQGEQF
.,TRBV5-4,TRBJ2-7,ASNPWGVHEQY
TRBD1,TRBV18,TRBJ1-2,ASSPPGGRLGYGYT
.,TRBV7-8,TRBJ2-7,ASSLGGRSYEQY
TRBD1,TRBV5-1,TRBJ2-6,ASSQGAVGANVLT
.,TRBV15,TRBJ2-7,ATSRVPRGWLDYEQY
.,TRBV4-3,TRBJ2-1,ASSQPAGNEQF
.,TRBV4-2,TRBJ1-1,ASSPGVLEAF
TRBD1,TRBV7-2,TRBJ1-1,ASSITGGMNTEAF
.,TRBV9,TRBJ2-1,ASSPRERPNAQF
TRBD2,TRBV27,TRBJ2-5,ASGPEGLAGVKTQY
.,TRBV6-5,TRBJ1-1,ASRGRGNTEAF
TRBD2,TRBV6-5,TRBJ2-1,ASRPSTSVYNEQF